This T cell receptor beta chain is drawn from a study of tumor T cells in aggressive B-cell lymphoma (dated by TCRdb to 2015 to 2018). This clone has only one observation. What this receptor recognizes is not known. No clone much larger than this one lies a single base away; base qualities are absent. Library preparation employed the immunoSEQ multiplex PCR assay. The clones in this table, taken by TCRdb from immuneACCESS, are in-frame only. Not every clone is retained; where verified, under half of the shortfall comes from an unresolved V gene, and the cause of the rest is unknown. In this sample the table shows 4,000 or so clones, over 75% of which occur a single time. 48% of the sample comes from the top ten. This sequence originates from an adult with diffuse large B cell lymphoma. The specimen sequenced was tumor tissue.

The CDR3: CASSFDSANTDTQYF. The DNA sequence is given as TGTGCCAGCAGCTTCGATAGCGCTAACACAGATACGCAGTATTTT. The chain uses TRBV11-2 and TRBJ2-3; 5 matching bases give a weak D call of TRBD2. The V and J ends are trimmed by 3 bases and 2 bases, leaving 12 bases between them. The CDR3, cysteine through phenylalanine, is 15 amino acids long. Of the read, only the CDR3 DNA is kept; its 45 bases are in frame from base 1. Based on the germline V gene, the CDR1 and CDR2 sequences are SGHAT and FQNNGV.